The clone carrying this T cell receptor beta chain was recorded many times. The antigen remains unidentified. Documented time point: newly diagnosed GD, antithyroid drugs for less than 3 months. PBMC-derived RNA was used for the TCR library. This sample was taken from a study of regulatory T cells in long-lasting Graves disease. Investigators prepared the TCR beta libraries by applying iRepertoire HTBI primers and Arm-PCR of CDR3 regions. MiXCR, applied by TCRdb to the multiplex PCR reads, yields one record per CDR3 protein. The data show under 450,000 distinct CDR3 sequences, 15% to 20% seen once. Study-wide results and limits: TCR diversity was lower in persistent Graves' patients (versus newly diagnosed ones). Newly diagnosed disease favored TRBV20-1 and TRBJ2-1 over persistent disease.

Germline assignment: CDR1 DFQATT and CDR2 SNEGSKA (reference sequence). V lost 3 bases to trimming and J lost 6 bases; unmatched junction nucleotides: 5. This CDR3 contains 12 residues. The same data also went into a second study, on T cells in Graves' hyperthyroidism and ophthalmopathy. From that second work: For the diagnoses, clinical symptoms, serum thyroxine and TRAb, thyroid ultrasound and orbital computed tomography were used. Classification by a 13 V-J model distinguished ophthalmopathy from stable hyperthyroidism.

The sample consisted of peripheral blood mononuclear cells (PBMCs), taken at new diagnosis, from a patient treated with antithyroid drugs. V and J are TRBV20-1 and TRBJ2-7; 7 bases are shared with TRBD2. This sequence originates from a woman between 18 and 30 years old with Graves disease. DNA for the CDR3: TGCAGTGCTAGCCTCTCTAGCGGCGAGCAGTACTTC. Translated: CSASLSSGEQYF.